These T cell receptor beta chains were read from a single sample in a study of cytomegalovirus exposure and HLA in healthy donors. Method: immunoSEQ multiplex PCR; TCRdb's copy keeps in-frame clones and lacks some. The sample totals some 150,000 clones. The sequenced material came from PBMCs. These receptors all come from a young woman in good health and CMV-seronegative. The CDR3 runs from the conserved cysteine through the conserved F or W. A D gene is named only where the DNA matches it firmly.

d_call,j_call,v_call,cdr3_nt,cdr3_aa
.,TRBJ1-2,TRBV29-1,TGCAGCGTTGAAGCGAGTAACTATGGCTACACCTTC,CSVEASNYGYTF
TRBD1,TRBJ1-1,TRBV27,TGTGCCACAACAGTGACAGGGAAGGGAGGAAACACTGAAGCTTTCTTT,CATTVTGKGGNTEAFF
TRBD1,TRBJ2-3,TRBV7-9,TGTGCCAGCAGCCCGACAGGGGTAGATACGCAGTATTTT,CASSPTGVDTQYF
TRBD1,TRBJ1-2,TRBV5-1,TGCGCCAGCAGCTCCCCCGGACAGGGGTATGGCTACACCTTC,CASSSPGQGYGYTF
TRBD1,TRBJ1-4,TRBV6-5,TGTGCCAGCAGTTACAGCCAGGGGGCTGAAAAACTGTTTTTT,CASSYSQGAEKLFF
.,TRBJ2-7,TRBV27,TGTGCCAGCAGTTCAAGGCCGGGACAATCAGGCGAGCAGTACTTC,CASSSRPGQSGEQYF
.,TRBJ2-1,TRBV28,TGTGCCAGCAGTTTGGGCCTAGCGCCCTACAATGAGCAGTTCTTC,CASSLGLAPYNEQFF
.,TRBJ2-3,TRBV21-1,TGTGCCAGCCACAGCTGCACAGATACGCAGTATTTT,CASHSCTDTQYF
.,TRBJ2-1,TRBV20-1,TGCAGTGCTAGCGTTCGCAATGAGCAGTTCTTC,CSASVRNEQFF
.,TRBJ1-3,TRBV28,TGTGCCAGCAACAGGGCTTATGGAAACACCATATATTTT,CASNRAYGNTIYF
.,TRBJ2-1,TRBV11-3,TGTGCCAGCAGCTTAGGAGGCCTATACAATGAGCAGTTCTTC,CASSLGGLYNEQFF
TRBD1,TRBJ1-4,TRBV27,TGTGCCAGCAGTCCCAAACCCCTCTCTGGGACAGGGGCGAGGCGCCGGGATTATGAAAAACTGTTTTTT,CASSPKPLSGTGARRRDYEKLFF
.,TRBJ2-1,TRBV18,TGTGCCAGCTCATCCGCCGTTTCAGGGTCAGGCAATGAGCAGTTCTTC,CASSSAVSGSGNEQFF
.,TRBJ2-7,TRBV7-6,TGTGCCAGCAGCTTAGAACCCGGGAACACCTACGAGCAGTACTTC,CASSLEPGNTYEQYF
.,TRBJ2-5,TRBV7-9,TGTGCCAGCAGCTTGTCCCCGGGAGCCCCGGGGGAGACCCAGTACTTC,CASSLSPGAPGETQYF
.,TRBJ1-5,TRBV5-4,TGTGCCAGCAGCTTGGATCGGGGGGTAAATCAGCCCCAGCATTTT,CASSLDRGVNQPQHF
TRBD1,TRBJ1-3,TRBV4-2,TGTGCCAGCAGCCCGGATCCTCTTTTATTCACAGGGGACCTACTCTCTGGAAACACCATATATTTT,CASSPDPLLFTGDLLSGNTIYF
TRBD1,TRBJ2-1,TRBV6-6,TGTGCCAGCAGGCCTCCGGGACAGATCTACAATGAGCAGCTCTTC,CASRPPGQIYNEQLF
TRBD1,TRBJ1-1,TRBV6-1,TGTGCCACCCTCGCAGGGGGGACTGAAGCTTTCTTT,CATLAGGTEAFF
TRBD2,TRBJ2-7,TRBV5-1,TGCGCCAGCAGCTCAGTGGGACTAGCGGAAAGGAGCTCCTACGAGCAGTACTTC,CASSSVGLAERSSYEQYF
TRBD1,TRBJ1-4,TRBV7-2,TGTGCCAGCAGCCTCGGACAGGGAGAGGGAAAACTGTTTTTT,CASSLGQGEGKLFF
.,TRBJ1-5,TRBV19,TGTGCCAGTAGCACCAGGGGCCAGCCCCAGCATTTT,CASSTRGQPQHF
TRBD2,TRBJ2-5,TRBV7-9,TGTGCCAGCAGCCCGGGACTAGCTGGCGAGACCCAGTACTTC,CASSPGLAGETQYF
.,TRBJ1-2,TRBV4-1,TGCGCCAGCAGCCAAGAAGCGTGGAGCGTAGATGGCTACACCTTC,CASSQEAWSVDGYTF
TRBD2,TRBJ2-2,TRBV5-1,TGCGCCAGCAGCTTGGCGGGAGGCGGAACCGGGGAGCTGTTTTTT,CASSLAGGGTGELFF
.,TRBJ2-7,TRBV21-1,TGTGCCAGCAGCAAAGGGGTGTGGCGGGAGGGCCCCTACGAGCAGTACTTC,CASSKGVWREGPYEQYF
.,TRBJ2-7,TRBV29-1,TGCAGCGTTGAGTTCGCGGGGTCCGAGCAGTACTTC,CSVEFAGSEQYF
TRBD1,TRBJ1-5,TRBV28,TGTGCCAGCAGTTCTGGACAGGGTGATCAGCCCCAGCATTTT,CASSSGQGDQPQHF